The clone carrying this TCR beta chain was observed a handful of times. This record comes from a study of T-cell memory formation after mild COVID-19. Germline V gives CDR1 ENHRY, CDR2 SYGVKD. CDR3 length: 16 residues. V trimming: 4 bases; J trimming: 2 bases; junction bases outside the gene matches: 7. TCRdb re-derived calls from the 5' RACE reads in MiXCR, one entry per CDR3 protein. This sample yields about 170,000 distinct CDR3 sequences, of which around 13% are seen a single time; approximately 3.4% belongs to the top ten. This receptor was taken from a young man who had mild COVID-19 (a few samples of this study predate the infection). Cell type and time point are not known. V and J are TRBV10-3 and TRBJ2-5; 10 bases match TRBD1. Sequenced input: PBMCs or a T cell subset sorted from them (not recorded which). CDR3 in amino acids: CAISGPGTGVQETQYF. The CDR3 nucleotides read TGTGCCATCAGTGGGCCCGGGACAGGGGTTCAAGAGACCCAGTACTTC.